This TCR beta chain was recorded in a study of T cell repertoires in cytomegalovirus infection. Study overall: Public TCR beta signatures provided an indication of both CMV infection and a matching HLA type.

The CDR3 has 15 amino acids. Trimming took off 3 bases at V and 4 bases at J, with 16 bases between the two ends. CDR1 is ENHRY, CDR2 SYGVKD, per germline. Of note for this clonotype: The antigen remains unidentified.

One entry per CDR3 protein results from TCRdb running MiXCR on the reads. The table shows about 68,000 distinct CDR3 sequences, with 20% to 25% occurring only once. The genes are TRBV10-3 and TRBJ2-7; the D gene is possibly TRBD1 (6 bases). The source is a human donor in good health (CMV status not recorded). Some clones in this sample may be carry-over from other donors' samples. The sample consisted of PBMCs, sequenced either directly or after in vitro stimulation (not recorded which). CDR3 residues: CAISEQGTSKYEQYF. The CDR3 DNA follows: TGTGCCATCAGTGAACAGGGCACGTCCAAATACGAGCAGTACTTC.